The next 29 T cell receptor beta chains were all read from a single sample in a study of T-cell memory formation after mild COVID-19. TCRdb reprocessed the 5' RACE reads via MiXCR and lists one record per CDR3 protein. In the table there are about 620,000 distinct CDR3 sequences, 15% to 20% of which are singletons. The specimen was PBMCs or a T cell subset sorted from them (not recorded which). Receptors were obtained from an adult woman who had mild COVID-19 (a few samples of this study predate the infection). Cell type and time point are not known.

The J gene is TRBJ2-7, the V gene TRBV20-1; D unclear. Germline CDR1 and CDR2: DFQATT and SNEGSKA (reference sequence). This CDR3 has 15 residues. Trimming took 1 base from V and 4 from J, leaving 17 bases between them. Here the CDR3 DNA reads TGCAGTGCTAGAGGCCCAGTGGTGGGGTCTTACGAGCAGTACTTC. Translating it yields CSARGPVVGSYEQYF.

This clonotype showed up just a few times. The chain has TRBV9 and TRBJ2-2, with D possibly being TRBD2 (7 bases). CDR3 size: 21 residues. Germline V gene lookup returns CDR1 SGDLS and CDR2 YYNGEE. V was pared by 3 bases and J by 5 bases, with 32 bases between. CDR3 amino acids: CASSAFETPRGGSEGTGELFF. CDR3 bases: TGTGCCAGCAGCGCGTTCGAAACCCCTAGGGGGGGTTCCGAGGGGACCGGGGAGCTGTTTTTT.

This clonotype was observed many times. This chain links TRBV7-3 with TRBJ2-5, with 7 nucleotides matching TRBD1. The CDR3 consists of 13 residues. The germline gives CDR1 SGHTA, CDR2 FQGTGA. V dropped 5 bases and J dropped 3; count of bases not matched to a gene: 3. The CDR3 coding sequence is TGTGCCAGCAGCCCCACAGGGGAAGAGACCCAGTACTTC. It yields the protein CASSPTGEETQYF.

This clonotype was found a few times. In DNA, the CDR3 is TGTGCCAGCAGCCGGACTAGCGGTCCGCTTAGTGAGCAGTTCTTC. This translates into CASSRTSGPLSEQFF. The chain couples TRBV7-2 to TRBJ2-1; 10 bases line up with TRBD2. The germline gives CDR1 SGHTA, CDR2 FQGNSA. CDR3 length: 15 amino acids. Losses at the gene ends were 5 bases for V and 9 bases for J; bases not matched to a gene: 10. Combining the CDR3 with reference TRBV7-2 and TRBJ2-1 gives the whole variable domain GAGVSQSPSNKVTEKGKDVELRCDPISGHTALYWYRQSLGQGLEFLIYFQGNSAPDKSGLPSDRFSAERTGGSVSTLTIQRTQQEDSAVYLCASSRTSGPLSEQFFGPGTRLTVL.

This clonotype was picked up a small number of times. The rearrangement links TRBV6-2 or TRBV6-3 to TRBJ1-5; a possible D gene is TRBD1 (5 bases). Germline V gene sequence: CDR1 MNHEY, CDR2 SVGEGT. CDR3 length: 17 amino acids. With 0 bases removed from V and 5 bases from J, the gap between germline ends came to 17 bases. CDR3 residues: CASSYSRGPGPDQPQHF. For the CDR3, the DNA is TGTGCCAGCAGTTACTCAAGGGGACCGGGTCCGGATCAGCCCCAGCATTTT.

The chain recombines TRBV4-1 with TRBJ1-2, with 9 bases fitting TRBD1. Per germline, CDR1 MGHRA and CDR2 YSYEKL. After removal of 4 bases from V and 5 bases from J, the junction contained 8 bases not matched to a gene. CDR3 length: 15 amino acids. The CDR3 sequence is CASSRTTGGGYGYTF. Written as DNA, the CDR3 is TGCGCCAGCAGCCGAACTACAGGGGGCGGGTATGGCTACACCTTC.

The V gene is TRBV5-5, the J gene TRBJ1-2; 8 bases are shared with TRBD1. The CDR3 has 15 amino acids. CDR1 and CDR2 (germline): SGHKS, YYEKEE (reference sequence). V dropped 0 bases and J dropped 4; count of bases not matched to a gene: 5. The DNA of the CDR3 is TGTGCCAGCAGCTTGGCCACCGGGACAGGCTATGGCTACACCTTC. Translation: CASSLATGTGYGYTF.

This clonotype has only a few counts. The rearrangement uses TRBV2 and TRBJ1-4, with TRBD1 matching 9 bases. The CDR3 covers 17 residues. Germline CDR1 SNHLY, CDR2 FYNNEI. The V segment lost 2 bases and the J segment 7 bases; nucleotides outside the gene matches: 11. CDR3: CASSELPYRGRAEKLFF. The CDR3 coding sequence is TGTGCCAGCAGTGAACTCCCCTACAGGGGGCGGGCTGAAAAACTGTTTTTT.

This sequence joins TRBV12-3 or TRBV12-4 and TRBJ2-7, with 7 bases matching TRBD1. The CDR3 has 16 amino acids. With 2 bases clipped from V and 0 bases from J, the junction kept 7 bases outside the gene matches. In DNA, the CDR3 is TGTGCCAGCAGTTTACGAACGGGACAGAGCTCCTACGAGCAGTACTTC. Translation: CASSLRTGQSSYEQYF.

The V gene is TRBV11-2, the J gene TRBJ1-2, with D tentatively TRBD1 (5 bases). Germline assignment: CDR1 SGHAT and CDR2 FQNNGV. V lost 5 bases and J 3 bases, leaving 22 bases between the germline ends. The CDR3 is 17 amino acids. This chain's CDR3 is CASSLTDTGRAYYGYTF. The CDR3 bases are TGTGCCAGCAGCCTCACTGATACGGGCAGGGCGTACTATGGCTACACCTTC.

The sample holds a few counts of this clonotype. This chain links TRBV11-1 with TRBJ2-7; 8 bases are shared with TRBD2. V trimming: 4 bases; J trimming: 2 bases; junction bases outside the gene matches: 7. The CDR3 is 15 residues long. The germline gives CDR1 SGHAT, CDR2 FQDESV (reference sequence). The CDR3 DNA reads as TGTGCCAGCAGCTCTCCGGGGGGGGCTCCCTACGAGCAGTACTTC. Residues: CASSSPGGAPYEQYF.

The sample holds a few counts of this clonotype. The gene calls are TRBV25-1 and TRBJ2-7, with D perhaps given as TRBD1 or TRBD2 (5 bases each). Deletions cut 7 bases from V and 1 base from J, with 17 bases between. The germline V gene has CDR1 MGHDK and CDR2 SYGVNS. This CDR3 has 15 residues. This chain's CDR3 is CASTRGGGSSYEQYF. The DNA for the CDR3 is TGTGCCAGCACAAGGGGTGGGGGATCTTCCTACGAGCAGTACTTC.

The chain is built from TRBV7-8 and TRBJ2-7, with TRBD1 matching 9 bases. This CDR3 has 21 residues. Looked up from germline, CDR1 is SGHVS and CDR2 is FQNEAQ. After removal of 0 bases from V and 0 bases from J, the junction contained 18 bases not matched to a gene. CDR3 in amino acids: CASSLALPGQGARLFSYEQYF. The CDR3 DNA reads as TGTGCCAGCAGCTTAGCGCTTCCGGGACAGGGAGCAAGGTTGTTCTCCTACGAGCAGTACTTC.

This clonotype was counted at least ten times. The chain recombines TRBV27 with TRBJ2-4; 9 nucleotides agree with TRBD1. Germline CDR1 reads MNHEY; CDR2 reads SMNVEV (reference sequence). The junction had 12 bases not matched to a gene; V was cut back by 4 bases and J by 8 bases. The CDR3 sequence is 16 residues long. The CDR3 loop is CASSSQPGTGRDIQYF. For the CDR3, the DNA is TGTGCCAGCAGTTCCCAACCCGGGACAGGGAGGGACATTCAGTACTTC.

Here the CDR3 DNA reads TGTGCCAGCAGTTACTCATCCGGGACCTCCTACGAGCAGTACTTC. Amino acid sequence: CASSYSSGTSYEQYF. This chain joins TRBV6-2 or TRBV6-3 and TRBJ2-7, with D perhaps assigned TRBD1 or TRBD2 (5 bases each). The CDR3 spans 15 residues. V dropped 0 bases and J dropped 0 bases, with 9 bases sitting between them. The germline V gene encodes CDR1 MNHEY and CDR2 SVGEGT.

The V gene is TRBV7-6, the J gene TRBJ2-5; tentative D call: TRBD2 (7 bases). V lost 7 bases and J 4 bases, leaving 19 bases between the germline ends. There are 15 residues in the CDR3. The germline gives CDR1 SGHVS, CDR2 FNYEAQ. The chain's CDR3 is CASTRFGGGPETQYF. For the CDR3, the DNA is TGTGCCAGCACCCGTTTTGGGGGGGGCCCAGAGACCCAGTACTTC.

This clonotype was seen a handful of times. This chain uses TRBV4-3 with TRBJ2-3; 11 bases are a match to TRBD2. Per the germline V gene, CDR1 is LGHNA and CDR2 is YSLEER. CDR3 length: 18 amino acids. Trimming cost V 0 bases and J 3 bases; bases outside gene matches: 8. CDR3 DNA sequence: TGCGCCAGCAGCCAAGAAGTAGGTCTAGCGGGAGGAACAGATACGCAGTATTTT. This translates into CASSQEVGLAGGTDTQYF.

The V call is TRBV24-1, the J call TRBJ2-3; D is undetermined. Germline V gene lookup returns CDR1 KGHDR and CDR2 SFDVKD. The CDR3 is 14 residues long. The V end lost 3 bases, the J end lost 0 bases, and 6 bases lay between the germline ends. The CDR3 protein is CATSDPTSTDTQYF. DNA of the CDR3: TGTGCCACCAGTGATCCCACTAGCACAGATACGCAGTATTTT.

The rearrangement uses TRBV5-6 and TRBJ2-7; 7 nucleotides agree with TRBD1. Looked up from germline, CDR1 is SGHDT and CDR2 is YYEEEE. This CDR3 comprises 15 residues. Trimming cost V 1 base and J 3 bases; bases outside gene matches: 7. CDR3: CASSLYDRAVYEQYF. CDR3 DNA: TGTGCCAGCAGCTTGTACGACAGGGCGGTCTACGAGCAGTACTTC.

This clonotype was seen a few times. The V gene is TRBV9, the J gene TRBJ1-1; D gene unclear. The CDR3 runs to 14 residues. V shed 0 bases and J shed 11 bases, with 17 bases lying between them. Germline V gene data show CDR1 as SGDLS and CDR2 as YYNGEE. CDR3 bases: TGTGCCAGCAGCGTAGGGAGTAGTCCTTACGGGGCTTTCTTT. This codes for CASSVGSSPYGAFF.

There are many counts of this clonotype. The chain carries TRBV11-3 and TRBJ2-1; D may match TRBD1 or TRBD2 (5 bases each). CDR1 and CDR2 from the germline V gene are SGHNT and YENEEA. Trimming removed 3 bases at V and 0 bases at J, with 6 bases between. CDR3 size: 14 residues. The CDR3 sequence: CASSLGDSYNEQFF. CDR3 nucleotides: TGTGCCAGCAGCTTGGGGGACTCCTACAATGAGCAGTTCTTC.

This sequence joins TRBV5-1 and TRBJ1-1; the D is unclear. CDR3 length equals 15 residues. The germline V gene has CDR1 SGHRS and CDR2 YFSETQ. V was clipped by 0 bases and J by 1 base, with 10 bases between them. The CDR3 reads CASSLVGSSNTEAFF. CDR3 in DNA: TGCGCCAGCAGCTTGGTCGGCAGCTCGAACACTGAAGCTTTCTTT.

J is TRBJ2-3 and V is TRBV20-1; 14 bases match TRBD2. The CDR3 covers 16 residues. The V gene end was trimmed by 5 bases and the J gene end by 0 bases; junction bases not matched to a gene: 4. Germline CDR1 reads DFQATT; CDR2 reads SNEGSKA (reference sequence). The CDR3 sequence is CSAGLAGGSSTDTQYF. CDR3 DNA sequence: TGCAGTGCTGGACTAGCGGGGGGATCTAGCACAGATACGCAGTATTTT.

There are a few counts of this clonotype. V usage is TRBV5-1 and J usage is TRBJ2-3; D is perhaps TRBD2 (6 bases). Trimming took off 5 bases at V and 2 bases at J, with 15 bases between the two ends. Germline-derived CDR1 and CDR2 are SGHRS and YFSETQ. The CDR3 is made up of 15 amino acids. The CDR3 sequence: CASRKEGQNTDTQYF. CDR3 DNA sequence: TGCGCCAGCAGAAAGGAGGGCCAAAACACAGATACGCAGTATTTT.

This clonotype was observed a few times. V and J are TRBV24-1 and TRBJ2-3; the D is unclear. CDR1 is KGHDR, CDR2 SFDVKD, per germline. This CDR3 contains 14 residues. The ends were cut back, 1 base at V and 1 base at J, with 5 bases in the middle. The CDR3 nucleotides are TGTGCCACCAGTGATTTTCTCCGCACAGATACGCAGTATTTT. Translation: CATSDFLRTDTQYF.

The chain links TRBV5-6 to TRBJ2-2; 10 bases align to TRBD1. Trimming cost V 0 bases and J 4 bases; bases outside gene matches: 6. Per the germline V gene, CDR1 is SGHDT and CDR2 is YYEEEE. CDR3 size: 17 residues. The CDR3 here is CASSLGGTGVGTGELFF. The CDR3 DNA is TGTGCCAGCAGCTTGGGGGGGACAGGGGTTGGCACCGGGGAGCTGTTTTTT.

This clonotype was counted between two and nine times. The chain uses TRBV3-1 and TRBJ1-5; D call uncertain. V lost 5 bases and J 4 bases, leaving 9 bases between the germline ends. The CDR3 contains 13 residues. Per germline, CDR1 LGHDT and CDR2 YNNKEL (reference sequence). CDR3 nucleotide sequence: TGTGCCAGCAGCGCCGCCTATAATCAGCCCCAGCATTTT. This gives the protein CASSAAYNQPQHF.

The CDR3: CASSFPSGGYNEQFF. The CDR3 DNA reads as TGTGCCAGCAGCTTCCCTAGCGGGGGGTACAATGAGCAGTTCTTC. V usage is TRBV7-3 and J usage is TRBJ2-1, with 11 bases that match TRBD2. This CDR3 has 15 amino acids. Per the germline V gene, CDR1 is SGHTA and CDR2 is FQGTGA. The trim removed 3 bases at V and 4 bases at J, leaving 2 bases unmatched.

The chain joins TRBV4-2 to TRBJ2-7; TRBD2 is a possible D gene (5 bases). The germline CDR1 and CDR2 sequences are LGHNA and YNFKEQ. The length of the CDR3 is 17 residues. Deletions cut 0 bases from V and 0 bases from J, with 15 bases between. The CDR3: CASSQDLASLSSYEQYF. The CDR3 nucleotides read TGTGCCAGCAGCCAAGATCTGGCTAGCCTAAGCTCCTACGAGCAGTACTTC.